These 3 T cell receptor beta chains originate from one sample sequenced in a study of regulatory T cells in long-lasting Graves disease. Libraries of TCR beta came from iRepertoire HTBI primers plus Arm-PCR of CDR3 regions. TCRdb called the multiplex PCR reads again in MiXCR, with one record for every CDR3 protein. The data show some 470,000 distinct CDR3 sequences, with roughly 21% seen just once and less than 9% held by the top ten. Time point of the sample: persistent/refractory GD, antithyroid drugs over 5 years with positive TRAb. Following extraction of RNA from PBMCs, that RNA was used to make the TCR library. The input for sequencing was peripheral blood mononuclear cells (PBMCs), taken when the disease was refractory, from a patient treated with antithyroid drugs. These receptors originate from a female donor with Graves disease.

This clonotype was found many times. This chain uses TRBV11-2 with TRBJ1-1; the match to TRBD1 covers 11 bases. The germline V gene has CDR1 SGHAT and CDR2 FQNNGV. CDR3 length equals 13 residues. The junction had 3 bases not matched to a gene; V was cut back by 5 bases and J by 7 bases. Here the CDR3 reads CASSPDRGLEAFF. The DNA of the CDR3 is TGTGCCAGCAGCCCGGACAGGGGGCTTGAAGCTTTCTTT.

This clonotype was recorded at least ten times. V is TRBV28 and J is TRBJ2-5, with a weak D call TRBD1 (6 bases). Germline V lookup: CDR1 MDHEN, CDR2 SYDVKM. The CDR3 has 15 amino acids. V was pared by 5 bases and J by 1 base, with 14 bases between. Written as DNA, the CDR3 is TGTGCCAGCAGTCCACAGGGACGGATCCAAGAGACCCAGTACTTC. Its translation: CASSPQGRIQETQYF.

The chain couples TRBV28 to TRBJ2-2; D unresolved. Trimming stripped 7 bases from V and 4 bases from J, with 13 bases between. Germline V lookup: CDR1 MDHEN, CDR2 SYDVKM. The CDR3 is 14 residues long. The CDR3 nucleotides read TGTGCCAGCACGACGCCGCAAGCCACCGGGGAGCTGTTTTTT. Translating it yields CASTTPQATGELFF.